The TCR beta chain under discussion was sequenced for a study of control samples from healthy donors and cancer patients. Measured with immunoSEQ multiplex PCR; TCRdb has only the in-frame clones, and not every one. Counted here are 120,000 to 150,000 clones, more than 90% occurring once; the ten biggest clones make up approximately 11%. With 5 bases clipped from V and 5 bases from J, the junction kept 8 bases outside the gene matches. This CDR3 region has 15 residues. Germline V CDR1 and CDR2: SGHTA, FQGNSA. The clonotype originates from a man aged 25 to 40 in good health. This sequence joins TRBV7-2 and TRBJ2-1, with 8 bases identical to TRBD2. The specimen was blood. CDR3 sequence reads: CASSQPPGLDNEQFF. For the CDR3, the DNA is TGTGCCAGCAGCCAACCTCCGGGACTAGACAATGAGCAGTTCTTC.